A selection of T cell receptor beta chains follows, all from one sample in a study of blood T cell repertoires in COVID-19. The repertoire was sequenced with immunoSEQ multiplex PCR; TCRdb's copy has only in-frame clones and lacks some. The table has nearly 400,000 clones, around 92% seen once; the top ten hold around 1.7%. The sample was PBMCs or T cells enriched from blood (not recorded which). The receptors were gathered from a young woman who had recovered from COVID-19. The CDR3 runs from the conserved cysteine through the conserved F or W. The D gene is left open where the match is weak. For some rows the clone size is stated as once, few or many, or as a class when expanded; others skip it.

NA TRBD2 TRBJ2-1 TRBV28 TGTGCCAGCAGCAGACTAGCGGGGGAAAACAATGAGCAGTTCTTC CASSRLAGENNEQFF
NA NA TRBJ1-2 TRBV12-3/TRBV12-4 TGTGCCAGCAGTTTAGGCCAGCGGAATGGCTACACCTTC CASSLGQRNGYTF
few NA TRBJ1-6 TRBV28 TGTGCCAGCAGTTCGGAGGGTAATTCACCCCTCCACTTT CASSSEGNSPLHF
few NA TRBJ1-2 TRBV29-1 TGCAGCGTTCCACACCAGGGGATCAGTGGCTACACCTTC CSVPHQGISGYTF
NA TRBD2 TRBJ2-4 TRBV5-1 TGCGCCAGCAGCTTGGGGACTAGCGGGTATACCAAAAACATTCAGTACTTC CASSLGTSGYTKNIQYF
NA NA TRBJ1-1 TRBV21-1 TGTGCCAGCAGCAATTCGTGGGGCGAATCCAACACTGAAGCTTTCTTT CASSNSWGESNTEAFF
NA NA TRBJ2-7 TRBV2 TGTGCCAGCAGTGAGTACAGGCTTAGCTCCTACGAGCAGTACTTC CASSEYRLSSYEQYF
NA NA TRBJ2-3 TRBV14 TGTGCCAGCAGCCCAAGACACGGATTGGGTACGCAGTATTTT CASSPRHGLGTQYF
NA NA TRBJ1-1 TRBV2 TGTGCCAGCAGTGTCGGAGGGGTGAACACTGAAGCTTTCTTT CASSVGGVNTEAFF
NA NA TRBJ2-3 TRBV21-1 TGTGCCAGCAACCCGGGACTTACAGATACGCAGTATTTT CASNPGLTDTQYF
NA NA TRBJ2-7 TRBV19 TGTGCCAGTAGTACCACAGGGTCCTACGAGCAGTACTTC CASSTTGSYEQYF
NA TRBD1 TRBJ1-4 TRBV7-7 TGTGCCAGCAGCCTGACGACAGGGCCCGATGAAAAACTGTTTTTT CASSLTTGPDEKLFF
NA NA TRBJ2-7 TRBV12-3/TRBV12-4 TGTGCCAGCAGTTTAGTCAGGGTGTCGGAGCAGTACTTC CASSLVRVSEQYF
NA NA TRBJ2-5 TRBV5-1 TGCGCCAGCAGCTTGGCCGGTGGGAGCGAGACCCAGTACTTC CASSLAGGSETQYF
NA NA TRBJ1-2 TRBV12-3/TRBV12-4 TGTGCCAGCAGTTTGGGGGCAGGGGTTGGCTACACCTTC CASSLGAGVGYTF
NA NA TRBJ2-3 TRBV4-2 TGTGCCAGCAGCCAAGTCAGAGGGCAGTCCCCAGATACGCAGTATTTT CASSQVRGQSPDTQYF
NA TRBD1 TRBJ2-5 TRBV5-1 TGCGCCAGCAGCTTGGATGACAGGGTAGAGACCCAGTACTTC CASSLDDRVETQYF
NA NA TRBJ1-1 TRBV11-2 TGTGCCAGCAGCTTATCTGAGGGCCCGAACACTGAAGCTTTCTTT CASSLSEGPNTEAFF
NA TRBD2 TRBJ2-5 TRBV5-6 TGTGCCAGCAGCTTGGGACTAGCGGAACAAGAGACCCAGTACTTC CASSLGLAEQETQYF
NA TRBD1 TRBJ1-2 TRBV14 TGTGCCAGCAGCCAAGATCGCGGGACAGGGGCGCTTAACTATGGCTACACCTTC CASSQDRGTGALNYGYTF
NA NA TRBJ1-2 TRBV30 TGTGCCTGGAGTCCCGGATTGAGGTATGGCTACACCTTC CAWSPGLRYGYTF
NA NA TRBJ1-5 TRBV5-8 TGTGCCAGCAGCCCGAGCAATCAGCCCCAGCATTTT CASSPSNQPQHF
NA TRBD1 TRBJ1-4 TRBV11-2 TGTGCCAGCAGCTTACGTGCAGGGGGGAATGAAAAACTGTTTTTT CASSLRAGGNEKLFF
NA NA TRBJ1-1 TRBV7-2 TGTGCCAGCAGCTTAGGGGCAGGGGTGACTGAAGCTTTCTTT CASSLGAGVTEAFF
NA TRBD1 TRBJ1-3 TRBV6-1 TGTGCCAGCAGTGAAGTCGGGACAGCAATATCTGGAAACACCATATATTTT CASSEVGTAISGNTIYF
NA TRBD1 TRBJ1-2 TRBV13 TGTGCCAGCAGCTTAGCCGGACAGGAGCCTAACTATGGCTACACCTTC CASSLAGQEPNYGYTF
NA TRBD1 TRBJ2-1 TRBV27 TGTGCCAGCTTCATCCCAGGGGGCGATCCGTTGGAGCAGTTCTTC CASFIPGGDPLEQFF
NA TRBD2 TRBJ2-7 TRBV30 TGTGCCTGGACGGGACTAGCCTCCTCCGAGCAGTACTTC CAWTGLASSEQYF
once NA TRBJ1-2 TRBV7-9 TGTGCCAGCAGCTCCACCTGGGGGGGGCAGGATCAAATTTATGGCTACACCTTC CASSSTWGGQDQIYGYTF
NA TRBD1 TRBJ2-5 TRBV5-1 TGCGCCAGCAGCGAACGACAGGGAGAGACCCAGTACTTC CASSERQGETQYF
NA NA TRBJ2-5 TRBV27 TGTGCCAGCAGCCATCCCGGGCTAGCAACAGAGACCCAGTACTTC CASSHPGLATETQYF
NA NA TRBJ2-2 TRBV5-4 TGTGCCAGCAGCTCACCGGGAGTGAACACCGGGGAGCTGTTTTTT CASSSPGVNTGELFF
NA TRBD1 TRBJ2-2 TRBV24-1 TGTGCCACCAGAGAAAGGGACAGCAACACCGGGGAGCTGTTTTTT CATRERDSNTGELFF
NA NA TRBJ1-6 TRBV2 TGTGCCAGCAGTGATGAGACACCAGGAAATTCACCCCTCCACTTT CASSDETPGNSPLHF
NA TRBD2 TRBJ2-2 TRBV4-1 TGCGCCAGCAGCTCTACTAGCGGGAGTTTGGGGGAGCTGTTTTTT CASSSTSGSLGELFF
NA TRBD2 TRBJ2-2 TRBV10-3 TGTGCCATCAGTGAAGGACTAGCGGGAGGTAGCTATACCGGGGAGCTGTTTTTT CAISEGLAGGSYTGELFF
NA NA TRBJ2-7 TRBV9 TGTGCCAGCAGCGTAGGGACAGACTCCTACGAGCAGTACTTC CASSVGTDSYEQYF
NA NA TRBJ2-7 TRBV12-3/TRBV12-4 TGTGCCAGCAGTAGCAGGGCCCCCCACGAGCAGTACTTC CASSSRAPHEQYF
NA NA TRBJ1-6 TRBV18 TGTGCCAGCTCACCGAAGACAGCCATTTTGGACCTCCACTTT CASSPKTAILDLHF